This TCR beta chain was sequenced during a study of beta chain features in type 1 diabetes. Whole-study results and caveats: All four CD4+ subsets from Type 1 diabetes patients carried moderately but significantly shorter TCRB CDR3s.

As concerns this clone: Its antigen is as yet unknown.

The V gene lost 0 bases and the J gene lost 9 bases, with 15 bases spanning the gap. CDR1 is LGHNT and CDR2 is FRNRAP in the germline V gene. This CDR3 is built from 15 residues. Investigators reverse transcribed all isolated RNA, so they sequenced expressed TCRB transcripts. Profiling relied on immunoSEQ multiplex PCR, and the TCRdb table lists in-frame clones only, not all of them. In the table there are 140,000 or so clones, about 13% of which are singletons. The chain carries TRBV12-5 and TRBJ2-4, with D perhaps TRBD2 (8 bases). The TCR comes from a man aged 18 to 35 with type 1 diabetes. Material: central memory CD4+ T cells from blood. CDR3 in DNA: TGTGCTAGTGGTTTGGTACGGGAGGGGGCCGTCATTCAGTACTTC. This encodes CASGLVREGAVIQYF.